This is a list of T cell receptor beta chains from one sample in a study of shared clonotypes between healthy human individuals. Sequencing was performed with immunoSEQ multiplex PCR; in TCRdb, only in-frame clones are kept and a portion is missing. In the table there are about 520,000 clones, roughly 80% of which are singletons. The sample taken for sequencing was PBMCs. The receptors derive from a middle-aged woman in good health. Some clones in this sample may be carry-over from other donors' samples. The CDR3 runs from the conserved cysteine through the conserved F or W. Fields, in order: D gene, J gene, clone size, V gene, CDR3 DNA, CDR3 protein. The D gene is left open where the match is weak. Clone size, where shown, is once, few, many, or a class for clones that have expanded.

D: TRBD2
J: TRBJ2-7
size: few
V: TRBV7-2
DNA: TGTGCCAGCAGCTTAGGGACTAGCGGGAGGACACTATCCTACGAGCAGTACTTC
CDR3: CASSLGTSGRTLSYEQYF

D: .
J: TRBJ2-1
size: .
V: TRBV5-1
DNA: TGCGCCAGCAGCTTGGAGGCCTTGCGATATGAGCAGTTCTTC
CDR3: CASSLEALRYEQFF

D: TRBD1
J: TRBJ1-6
size: few
V: TRBV6-1
DNA: TGTGCCCAATTCCGCCGACAGGGCAATAATTCACCCCTCCACTTT
CDR3: CAQFRRQGNNSPLHF

D: TRBD1
J: TRBJ2-2
size: .
V: TRBV11-2
DNA: TGTGCCAGCAGCACTGGGACAGGGTGGGGCAAGAGGGACACCGGGGAGCTGTTTTTT
CDR3: CASSTGTGWGKRDTGELFF

D: .
J: TRBJ2-7
size: .
V: TRBV11-2
DNA: TGTGCCAGCAGCTTAGCGCCGACCTTTCGCGAGCAGTACTTC
CDR3: CASSLAPTFREQYF

D: TRBD1
J: TRBJ2-3
size: .
V: TRBV15
DNA: TGTGCCACCAGCAGAGGGCAGGGGGTTACAGATACGCAGTATTTT
CDR3: CATSRGQGVTDTQYF

D: TRBD2
J: TRBJ2-7
size: .
V: TRBV10-3
DNA: TGTGCCATCAGTGACAGCGGGAGTTACGAGCAGTACTTC
CDR3: CAISDSGSYEQYF

D: TRBD1
J: TRBJ1-1
size: .
V: TRBV6-6
DNA: TGTGCCAGCAGTAACGGACAGGGCCCGACTGAAGCTTTCTTT
CDR3: CASSNGQGPTEAFF

D: TRBD2
J: TRBJ2-7
size: .
V: TRBV7-9
DNA: TGTGCCAGCAGCCAAGAAAGCCCAGCGGGAGGGCCCTACGAGCAGTACTTC
CDR3: CASSQESPAGGPYEQYF

D: TRBD2
J: TRBJ2-7
size: .
V: TRBV29-1
DNA: TGCAGCGTTGTCACTAGCGGGAGCCACGAGCAGTACTTC
CDR3: CSVVTSGSHEQYF

D: TRBD1
J: TRBJ2-7
size: few
V: TRBV7-2
DNA: TGTGCCAGCAGCTTCCGACAGGGGGCCTACGAGCAGTACTTC
CDR3: CASSFRQGAYEQYF